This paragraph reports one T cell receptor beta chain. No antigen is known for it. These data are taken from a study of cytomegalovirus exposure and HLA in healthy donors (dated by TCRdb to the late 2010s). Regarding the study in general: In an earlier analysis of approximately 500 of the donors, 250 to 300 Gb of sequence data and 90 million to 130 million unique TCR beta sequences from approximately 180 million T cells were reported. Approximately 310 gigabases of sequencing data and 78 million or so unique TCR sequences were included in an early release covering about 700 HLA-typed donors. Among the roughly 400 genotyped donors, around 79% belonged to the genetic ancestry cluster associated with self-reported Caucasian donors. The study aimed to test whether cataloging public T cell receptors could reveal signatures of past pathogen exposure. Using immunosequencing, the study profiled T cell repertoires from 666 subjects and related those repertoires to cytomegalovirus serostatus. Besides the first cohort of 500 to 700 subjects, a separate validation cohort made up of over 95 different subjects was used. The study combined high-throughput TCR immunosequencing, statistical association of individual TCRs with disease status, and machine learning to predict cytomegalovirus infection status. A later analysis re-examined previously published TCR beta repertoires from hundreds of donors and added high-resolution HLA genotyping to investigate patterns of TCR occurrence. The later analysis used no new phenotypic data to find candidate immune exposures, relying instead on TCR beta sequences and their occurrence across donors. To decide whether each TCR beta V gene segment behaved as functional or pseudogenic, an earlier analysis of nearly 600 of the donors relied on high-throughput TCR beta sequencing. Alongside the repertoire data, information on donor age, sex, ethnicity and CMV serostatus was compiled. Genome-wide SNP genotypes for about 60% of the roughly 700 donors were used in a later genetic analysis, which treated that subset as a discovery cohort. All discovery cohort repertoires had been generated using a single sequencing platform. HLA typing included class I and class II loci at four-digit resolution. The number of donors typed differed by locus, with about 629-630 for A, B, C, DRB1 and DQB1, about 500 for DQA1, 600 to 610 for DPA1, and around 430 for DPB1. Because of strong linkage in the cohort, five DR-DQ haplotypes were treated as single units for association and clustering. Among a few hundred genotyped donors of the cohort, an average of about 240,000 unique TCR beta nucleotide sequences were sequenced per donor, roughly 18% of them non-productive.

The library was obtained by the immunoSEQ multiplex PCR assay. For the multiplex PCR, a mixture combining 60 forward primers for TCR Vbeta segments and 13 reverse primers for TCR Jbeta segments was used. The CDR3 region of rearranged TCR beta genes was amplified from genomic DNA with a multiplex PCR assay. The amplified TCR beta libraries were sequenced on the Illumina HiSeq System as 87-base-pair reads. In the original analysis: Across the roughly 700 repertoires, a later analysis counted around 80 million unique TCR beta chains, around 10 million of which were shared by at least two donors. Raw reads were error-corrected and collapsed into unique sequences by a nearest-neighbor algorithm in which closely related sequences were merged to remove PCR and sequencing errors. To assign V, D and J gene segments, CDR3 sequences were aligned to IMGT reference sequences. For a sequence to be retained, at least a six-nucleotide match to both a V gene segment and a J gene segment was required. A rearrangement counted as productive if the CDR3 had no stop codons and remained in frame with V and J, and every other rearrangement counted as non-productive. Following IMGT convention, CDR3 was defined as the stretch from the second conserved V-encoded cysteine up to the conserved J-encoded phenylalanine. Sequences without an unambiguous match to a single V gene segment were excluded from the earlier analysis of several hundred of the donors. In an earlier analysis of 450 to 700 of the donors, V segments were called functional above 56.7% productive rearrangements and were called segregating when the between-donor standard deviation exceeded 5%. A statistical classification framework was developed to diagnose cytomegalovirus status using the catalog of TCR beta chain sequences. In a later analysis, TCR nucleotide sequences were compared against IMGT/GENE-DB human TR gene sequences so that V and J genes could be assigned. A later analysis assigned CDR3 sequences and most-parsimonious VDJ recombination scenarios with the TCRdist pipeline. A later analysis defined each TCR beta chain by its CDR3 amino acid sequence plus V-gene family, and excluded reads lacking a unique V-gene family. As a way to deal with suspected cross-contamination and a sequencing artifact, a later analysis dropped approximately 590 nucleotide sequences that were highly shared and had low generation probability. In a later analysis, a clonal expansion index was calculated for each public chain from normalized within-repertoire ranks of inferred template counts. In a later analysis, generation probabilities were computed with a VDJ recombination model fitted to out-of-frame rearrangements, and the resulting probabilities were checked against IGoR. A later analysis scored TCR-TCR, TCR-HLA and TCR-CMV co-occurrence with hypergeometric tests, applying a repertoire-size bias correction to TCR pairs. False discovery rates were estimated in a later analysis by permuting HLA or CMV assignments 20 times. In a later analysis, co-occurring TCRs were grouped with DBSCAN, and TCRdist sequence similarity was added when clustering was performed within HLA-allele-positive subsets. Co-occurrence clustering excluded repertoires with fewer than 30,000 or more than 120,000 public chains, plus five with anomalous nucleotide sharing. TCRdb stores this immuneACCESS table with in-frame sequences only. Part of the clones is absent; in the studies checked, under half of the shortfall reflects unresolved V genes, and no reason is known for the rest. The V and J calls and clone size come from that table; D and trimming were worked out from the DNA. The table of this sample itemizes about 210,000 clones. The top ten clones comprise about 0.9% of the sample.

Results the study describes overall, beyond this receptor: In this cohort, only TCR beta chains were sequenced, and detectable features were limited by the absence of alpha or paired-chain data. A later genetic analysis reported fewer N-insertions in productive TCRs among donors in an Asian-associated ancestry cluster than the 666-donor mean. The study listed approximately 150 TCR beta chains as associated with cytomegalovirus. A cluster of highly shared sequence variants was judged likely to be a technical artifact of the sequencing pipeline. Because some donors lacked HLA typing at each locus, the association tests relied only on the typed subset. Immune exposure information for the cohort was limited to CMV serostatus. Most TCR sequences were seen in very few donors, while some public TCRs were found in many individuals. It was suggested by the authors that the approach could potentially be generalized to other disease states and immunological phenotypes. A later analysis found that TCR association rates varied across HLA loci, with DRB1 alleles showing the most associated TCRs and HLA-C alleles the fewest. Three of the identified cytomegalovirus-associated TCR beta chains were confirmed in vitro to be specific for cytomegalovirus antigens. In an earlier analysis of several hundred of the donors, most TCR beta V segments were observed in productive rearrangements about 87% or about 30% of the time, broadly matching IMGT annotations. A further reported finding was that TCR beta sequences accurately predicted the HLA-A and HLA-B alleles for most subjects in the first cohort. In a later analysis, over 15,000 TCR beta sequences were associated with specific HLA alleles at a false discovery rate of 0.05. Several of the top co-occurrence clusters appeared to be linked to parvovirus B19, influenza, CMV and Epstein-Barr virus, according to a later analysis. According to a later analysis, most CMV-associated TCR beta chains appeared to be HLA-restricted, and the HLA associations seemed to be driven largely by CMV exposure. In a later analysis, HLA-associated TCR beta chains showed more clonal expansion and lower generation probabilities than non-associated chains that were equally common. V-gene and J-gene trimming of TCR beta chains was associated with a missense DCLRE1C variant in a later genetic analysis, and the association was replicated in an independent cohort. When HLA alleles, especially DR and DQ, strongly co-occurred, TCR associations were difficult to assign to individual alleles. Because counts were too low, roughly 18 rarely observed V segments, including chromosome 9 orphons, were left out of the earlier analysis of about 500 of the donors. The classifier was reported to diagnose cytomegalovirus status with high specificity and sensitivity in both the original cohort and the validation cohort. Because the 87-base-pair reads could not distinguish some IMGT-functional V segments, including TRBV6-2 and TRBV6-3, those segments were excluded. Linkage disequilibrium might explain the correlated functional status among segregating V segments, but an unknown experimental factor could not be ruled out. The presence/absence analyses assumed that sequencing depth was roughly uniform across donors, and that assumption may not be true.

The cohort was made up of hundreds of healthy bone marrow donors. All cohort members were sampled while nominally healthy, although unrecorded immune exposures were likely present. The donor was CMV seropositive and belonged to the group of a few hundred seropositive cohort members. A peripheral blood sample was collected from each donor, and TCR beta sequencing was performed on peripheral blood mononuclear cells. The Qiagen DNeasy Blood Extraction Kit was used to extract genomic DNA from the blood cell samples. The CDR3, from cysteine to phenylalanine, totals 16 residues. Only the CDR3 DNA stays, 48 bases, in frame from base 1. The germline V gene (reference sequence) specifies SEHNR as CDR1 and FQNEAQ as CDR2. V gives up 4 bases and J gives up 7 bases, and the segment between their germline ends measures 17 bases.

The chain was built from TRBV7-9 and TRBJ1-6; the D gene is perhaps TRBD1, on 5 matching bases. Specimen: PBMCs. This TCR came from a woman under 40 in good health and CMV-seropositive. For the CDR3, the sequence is CASSSFGGISNSPLHF. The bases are TGTGCCAGCAGCTCCTTTGGGGGGATTAGCAATTCACCCCTCCACTTT. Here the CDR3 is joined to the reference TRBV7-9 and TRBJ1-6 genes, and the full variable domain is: DTGVSQNPRHKITKRGQNVTFRCDPISEHNRLYWYRQTLGQGPEFLTYFQNEAQLEKSRLLSDRFSAERPKGSFSTLEIQRTEQGDSAMYLCASSSFGGISNSPLHFGNGTRLTVT.